One sample yielded the 13 T cell receptor beta chains listed below, sequenced in a study of T cells in Graves' hyperthyroidism and ophthalmopathy (dated by TCRdb to the late 2010s). The library was generated by multiplex PCR. Sequencer: Illumina HiSeq 2000. Amplification of TCR beta CDR3 regions was carried out from RNA transcripts. For the first round of RT-PCR on the TCR CDR3, the HTBI primer set was used together with the Qiagen OneStep RT-PCR kit. TCRdb trimmed public reads at Q25 via fastp, called clones via MiXCR and kept in-frame beta chains. Rows with a matching CDR3 protein are joined into one entry that keeps the most common DNA and genes. This sample comprises 50,000 to 60,000 distinct CDR3 sequences, roughly half of them detected only once. The biggest ten clones account for roughly a tenth of the sample. Sequencing was performed on blood. These receptors came from a woman aged 50 to 60 with Graves' ophthalmopathy.

The chain joins TRBV7-2 to TRBJ1-1; D remains unclear. Per the germline V gene, CDR1 is SGHTA and CDR2 is FQGNSA. The CDR3 consists of 15 residues. V was shortened by 6 bases and J by 11 bases, with 25 bases between the two germline ends. This CDR3 reads CASSKDTAGEVAAFF. The CDR3, as DNA: TGTGCCAGCAGTAAAGATACAGCGGGCGAGGTCGCGGCTTTCTTT.

This clonotype was seen ten or more times. V is TRBV5-4 and J is TRBJ1-1; D is undetermined. Germline V lookup: CDR1 SGHNT, CDR2 YYREEE (reference sequence). Trimming removed 4 bases from V and 1 base from J, with 11 bases in between. The CDR3 runs 14 residues. The CDR3 region is CASSAREGNTEAFF. In DNA, the CDR3 is TGTGCCAGCAGCGCCCGGGAAGGGAACACTGAAGCTTTCTTT. Full variable domain (missing parts from reference TRBV5-4 and TRBJ1-1): ETGVTQSPTHLIKTRGQQVTLRCSSQSGHNTVSWYQQALGQGPQFIFQYYREEENGRGNFPPRFSGLQFPNYSSELNVNALELDDSALYLCASSAREGNTEAFFGQGTRLTVV.

Concerning this clonotype itself: The CDR3 does not end in the conserved phenylalanine or tryptophan, so this is likely a read error. The chain couples TRBV6-2 or TRBV6-3 to TRBJ1-5; D is undetermined. Trimming cost V 10 bases and J 2 bases, with 18 bases left between them. The CDR3 length is 15 residues. From germline, CDR1 is MNHEY and CDR2 SVGEGT. The CDR3 sequence is CATERAGTGNQPQHL. In DNA, the CDR3 is TGTGCCACCGAACGGGCGGGTACGGGCAATCAGCCCCAGCATCTT.

This clonotype qualifies as medium-sized. This chain links TRBV20-1 with TRBJ2-7; no clear D. This CDR3 comprises 14 residues. Germline V gives CDR1 DFQATT, CDR2 SNEGSKA (reference sequence). The germline V and J ends were trimmed by 6 bases and 6 bases, with 21 bases remaining between them. The CDR3 here is CSANTGSRGSEQYF. The CDR3 nucleotides are TGCAGTGCGAATACCGGGTCCCGAGGCTCCGAGCAGTACTTC.

This clonotype occurred many times. This chain connects TRBV20-1 to TRBJ2-3; 8 bases align to TRBD2. V dropped 0 bases and J dropped 6; count of bases not matched to a gene: 2. CDR3 length: 13 residues. Germline V CDR1 and CDR2: DFQATT, SNEGSKA (reference sequence). This CDR3 reads CSARDPGGDTQYF. CDR3 DNA sequence: TGCAGTGCTAGAGATCCGGGGGGGGATACGCAGTATTTT.

V is TRBV24-1 and J is TRBJ2-3; D perhaps matches TRBD1 (6 bases). CDR3 size: 15 residues. V dropped 5 bases and J dropped 1 base, with 12 bases sitting between them. Germline V CDR1 and CDR2: KGHDR, SFDVKD. CDR3 protein: CATSGAYRGTDTQYF. The CDR3 coding sequence is TGTGCCACCAGTGGCGCCTACAGGGGCACAGATACGCAGTATTTT.

Of note for this clonotype: Sequence at one end of the junction differs from germline and may be a read error. CDR3 amino acids: CASSLGHNEQFF. As DNA, the CDR3 is TGTGCCAGCAGTTTAGGCCACAATGAGCAGTTCTTC. The genes are TRBV7-4 and TRBJ2-1, with D hard to call. CDR3 size: 12 residues. The germline gives CDR1 SGHVT, CDR2 SQSDAQ.

This clonotype has just one count. At one of its ends the junction is not consistent with the germline gene, which may arise from a read error. CDR3 in amino acids: CATGDSGLPYEQYF. In DNA, the CDR3 is TGTGCCACCGGTGATTCGGGACTGCCGTACGAGCAGTACTTC. The rearrangement links TRBV24-1 to TRBJ2-7, with D possibly TRBD2 on 6 matching bases. CDR3 length: 14 residues. Germline-derived CDR1 and CDR2 are KGHDR and SFDVKD.

In its sample, this clonotype was seen many times. V usage is TRBV24-1 and J usage is TRBJ2-2; 10 bases fit TRBD1. With 0 bases clipped from V and 6 bases from J, the junction kept 3 bases outside the gene matches. CDR1 KGHDR and CDR2 SFDVKD come from the germline V gene. This CDR3 is built from 16 residues. The CDR3 here is CATSDLQGQGSGELFF. CDR3 coding DNA: TGTGCCACCAGTGATTTGCAGGGACAGGGGTCCGGGGAGCTGTTTTTT.

The rearrangement joins TRBV4-3 to TRBJ1-1; the match to TRBD1 covers 9 bases. The germline CDR1 and CDR2 sequences are LGHNA and YSLEER. This CDR3 contains 14 residues. Unmatched junction bases numbered 1, after V lost 4 bases and J lost 1 base. The CDR3 is CASSLGQGNTEAFF. CDR3 sequence (DNA): TGCGCCAGCAGCCTGGGACAGGGGAACACTGAAGCTTTCTTT.

This clonotype was detected many times. V is TRBV6-1 and J is TRBJ2-3; no clear D. CDR1 MNHNS and CDR2 SASEGT come from the germline V gene. The germline V and J ends were trimmed by 0 bases and 0 bases, with 10 bases remaining between them. This CDR3 has 16 residues. The CDR3 DNA is TGTGCCAGCAGTGAAGCAGAACGGGCGAGCACAGATACGCAGTATTTT. This codes for CASSEAERASTDTQYF.

A remark on this clonotype: A read error may account for a junction end that differs from germline. J is TRBJ2-5 and V is TRBV9; the D gene is possibly TRBD2 (6 bases). Germline-derived CDR1 and CDR2 are SGDLS and YYNGEE. The CDR3 runs to 13 residues. The CDR3 DNA sequence: TGTGCCAGCAGCCCGATGGGCGGGGAGACACAGCACTTC. Protein product: CASSPMGGETQHF.

For this clonotype: Sequence at one end of the junction differs from germline and may be a read error. The CDR3 DNA reads as TGTGCCAATAGTGTAAGGTTTTTGGGGGGATTGAACACTGAAGCTTTCTTT. Translated: CANSVRFLGGLNTEAFF. This chain links TRBV19 with TRBJ1-1; D possibly corresponds to TRBD1 (5 bases). This CDR3 is built from 17 residues. CDR1 is LNHDA and CDR2 is SQIVND in the germline V gene (reference sequence).